The 25 T cell receptor beta chains given below trace back to one sample, sequenced in a study of Graves' ophthalmopathy and Graves' hyperthyroidism. Amplification of the TCR beta CDR3 regions used RNA transcripts (as template). Following a first-round RT-PCR that used HTBI primers, a second-round multiplex PCR was carried out. In TCRdb, the multiplex PCR reads were re-called with MiXCR into one record per CDR3 protein. The sample lists around 43,000 distinct CDR3 sequences, about 51% occurring once. Sequencing was carried out using peripheral blood. These receptors were taken from an adult man with Graves' ophthalmopathy.

As for this clonotype: Given a much more abundant clone one base away, this may be a read error. The CDR3 does not end in the conserved phenylalanine or tryptophan, so this is likely a read error. The CDR3 reads CASSRGQKNIQYC. CDR3 in DNA: TGTGCCAGCAGCCGGGGACAGAAAAACATTCAGTACTGC. The rearrangement joins TRBV7-2 to TRBJ2-4, with 7 bases lining up with TRBD1. V shed 5 bases and J 4 bases; nucleotides not matched to a gene: 2. Germline CDR1 reads SGHTA; CDR2 reads FQGNSA. The CDR3 loop spans 13 amino acids.

This chain joins TRBV30 and TRBJ2-4, with 10 bases lining up with TRBD1. J gave up 9 bases and V 4 bases, and 9 bases lay outside the gene matches. The CDR3 sequence is 14 residues long. Germline CDR1 reads GTSNPN; CDR2 reads SVGIG (reference sequence). In nucleotides, the CDR3 is TGTGCCTGGAACAGGGACAGGGGCGCGGCCATTCAGTACTTC. Encoded protein: CAWNRDRGAAIQYF.

Comments on this clonotype: No conserved phenylalanine or tryptophan is present at the end of the CDR3, so a read error is the likely explanation. V is TRBV7-2 and J is TRBJ2-2; a possible D gene is TRBD1 (5 bases). V lost 6 bases, J lost 5 bases, and 7 bases lay in between. The CDR3 runs 12 residues. CDR1 is SGHTA and CDR2 is FQGNSA in the germline V gene. As DNA, the CDR3 is TGTGCCAGCAGTAGGGGAACCGGGGAGCTGTTTTAT. Its protein product is CASSRGTGELFY.

This clonotype was seen at least ten times. The chain is built from TRBV20-1 and TRBJ2-5; 10 bases line up with TRBD1. V gave up 3 bases and J gave up 8 bases; unmatched junction bases: 6. CDR3 length: 13 residues. Germline V gene data show CDR1 as DFQATT and CDR2 as SNEGSKA (reference sequence). CDR3: CSARTGTGATQYF. The CDR3 region has the DNA TGCAGTGCTAGGACCGGGACAGGGGCTACCCAGTACTTC.

The chain is built from TRBV7-2 and TRBJ1-1, with 7 bases that match TRBD1. The germline V gene encodes CDR1 SGHTA and CDR2 FQGNSA. V shed 3 bases, J shed 4 bases, and the junction held 2 bases outside the gene matches. The length of the CDR3 is 13 residues. CDR3 region: CASSLQGGTEAFF. The CDR3 coding sequence is TGTGCCAGCAGCTTGCAGGGGGGCACTGAAGCTTTCTTT.

This clonotype was seen ten or more times. The chain carries TRBV20-1 and TRBJ2-3, with D tentatively TRBD2 (6 bases). Between the trimmed V and J ends, which lost 0 bases and 2 bases, there was a span of 18 bases. This CDR3 is 17 amino acids long. Per germline, CDR1 DFQATT and CDR2 SNEGSKA (reference sequence). The chain's CDR3 is CSARDTGVADYTDTQYF. The DNA for the CDR3 is TGCAGTGCTAGAGATACGGGGGTAGCGGATTACACAGATACGCAGTATTTT.

V gene TRBV5-4 combines with J gene TRBJ2-2, with 11 bases lining up with TRBD2. This CDR3 comprises 16 residues. V dropped 4 bases and J dropped 7; count of bases not matched to a gene: 9. Germline V CDR1 and CDR2: SGHNT, YYREEE (reference sequence). CDR3 in amino acids: CASSTGTSGQGGELFF. In DNA, the CDR3 is TGTGCCAGCAGCACCGGGACTAGCGGCCAGGGCGGGGAGCTGTTTTTT.

This clonotype came up many times. The chain recombines TRBV5-1 with TRBJ2-7, with 9 nucleotides matching TRBD1. CDR1 is SGHRS, CDR2 YFSETQ, per germline. V shed 0 bases and J 7 bases; nucleotides not matched to a gene: 14. The CDR3 runs 17 residues. DNA of the CDR3: TGCGCCAGCAGCTTGGGGTGGACAGGGGCGAGGTCTGGAGAGCAGTACTTC. It yields the protein CASSLGWTGARSGEQYF. The full variable domain, in which reference TRBV5-1 and TRBJ2-7 provide the parts outside the CDR3, is KAGVTQTPRYLIKTRGQQVTLSCSPISGHRSVSWYQQTPGQGLQFLFEYFSETQRNKGNFPGRFSGRQFSNSRSEMNVSTLELGDSALYLCASSLGWTGARSGEQYFGPGTRLTVT.

This clonotype has ten or more counts. The chain carries TRBV5-8 and TRBJ1-1; possible D gene TRBD1, 5 bases. Germline V gene sequence: CDR1 SGHTS, CDR2 YDEGEE. The CDR3 has 14 residues. Trimming took off 3 bases at V and 3 bases at J, with 12 bases between the two ends. The CDR3 DNA follows: TGTGCCAGCAGCTATCGGGGGAAGGACACTGAAGCTTTCTTT. Protein product: CASSYRGKDTEAFF.

The chain recombines TRBV18 with TRBJ2-6; 9 bases are shared with TRBD1. CDR1 and CDR2 from the germline V gene are KGHSH and LQKENI. CDR3 length: 20 amino acids. The J segment lost 1 base and the V segment lost 8 bases, leaving 18 bases of the junction unmatched. CDR3 sequence (DNA): TGTGCCAGCCCACGACCGCCGACAGGGGGAACCTTATCTGGGGCCAACGTCCTGACTTTC. This encodes CASPRPPTGGTLSGANVLTF.

The J gene is TRBJ1-2, the V gene TRBV20-1; D uncertain. The CDR3 runs 13 residues. From germline, CDR1 is DFQATT and CDR2 SNEGSKA (reference sequence). Trimming pared 0 bases from V and 4 bases from J, leaving 9 bases between. The CDR3 nucleotides are TGCAGTGCTAGAGAGGCAGGAAGCTATGGCTACACCTTC. It yields the protein CSAREAGSYGYTF.

The sample holds many counts of this clonotype. The chain couples TRBV9 to TRBJ2-6; perhaps TRBD1 as D (5 bases). The CDR3 length is 18 residues. V shed 0 bases and J shed 0 bases, with 13 bases lying between them. Germline V gene data show CDR1 as SGDLS and CDR2 as YYNGEE. CDR3 coding DNA: TGTGCCAGCAGCGTAGCAGGGTCCCGTTACTCTGGGGCCAACGTCCTGACTTTC. This codes for CASSVAGSRYSGANVLTF.

This clonotype showed up just once. The CDR3 does not close with the conserved phenylalanine or tryptophan, likely indicating a read error. The chain is built from TRBV24-1 and TRBJ2-1; 14 bases are shared with TRBD2. CDR1 KGHDR and CDR2 SFDVKD come from the germline V gene. With V trimmed by 9 bases and J by 8 bases, 17 bases remained unmatched. This CDR3 contains 18 residues. The CDR3 reads CATGTGGTSGRSPHEQFL. The DNA for the CDR3 is TGTGCCACCGGGACAGGGGGGACTAGCGGGAGAAGCCCCCATGAGCAGTTCCTC.

The rearrangement uses TRBV15 and TRBJ1-2, with a tentative D call TRBD1 (5 bases). Germline values: CDR1 LNHNV, CDR2 YYDKDF (reference sequence). Trimming took 2 bases from V and 7 from J, leaving 20 bases between them. The length of the CDR3 is 16 residues. As DNA, the CDR3 is TGTGCCACCAGCAGAACCCCGGGCCAGGGACCATCTGGCTACACCTTC. This encodes CATSRTPGQGPSGYTF.

This clonotype appeared a few times. Since a much larger clone is just one base distant, this may be a read error. The J gene is TRBJ2-7, the V gene TRBV5-6; D is uncertain. This CDR3 region has 16 residues. Trimming cost V 1 base and J 2 bases, with 16 bases left between them. Germline V lookup: CDR1 SGHDT, CDR2 YYEEEE. For the CDR3, the DNA is TGTGCCAGCAGCTTGCTAAGCAGCAGAGGCGCCTACGAGCAGTACTTC. Encoded protein: CASSLLSSRGAYEQYF.

This clonotype was recorded many times. The chain carries TRBV19 and TRBJ1-5, with D unresolved. The germline V gene has CDR1 LNHDA and CDR2 SQIVND (reference sequence). The CDR3 spans 15 residues. Between the trimmed V and J ends, which lost 5 bases and 3 bases, there was a span of 14 bases. CDR3 sequence: CASSPRTANNQPQHF. The DNA of the CDR3 is TGTGCCAGTAGTCCCCGGACGGCGAACAATCAGCCCCAGCATTTT.

This clonotype was counted a few times. V usage is TRBV19 and J usage is TRBJ1-2, with D unclear. From germline, CDR1 is LNHDA and CDR2 SQIVND (reference sequence). Trimming removed 1 base at V and 2 bases at J, with 8 bases between. The CDR3 has 14 amino acids. CDR3 bases: TGTGCCAGTAGTATAGGGCGCGGAAACTATGGCTACACCTTC. Translating it yields CASSIGRGNYGYTF.

The V call is TRBV20-1, the J call TRBJ1-4, with no clear D. The CDR3 covers 15 residues. Germline loops: CDR1 DFQATT, CDR2 SNEGSKA (reference sequence). The V gene lost 4 bases and the J gene lost 4 bases, with 16 bases spanning the gap. CDR3 sequence reads: CSATNPRGLNEKLFF. The CDR3 nucleotides are TGCAGTGCTACCAACCCTCGCGGTCTTAATGAAAAACTGTTTTTT.

This clonotype was counted ten times or more. The V call is TRBV20-1, the J call TRBJ2-5; TRBD2 matches at 9 bases. This CDR3 has 15 residues. V was pared by 3 bases and J by 5 bases, with 10 bases of the junction left unmatched. Per germline, CDR1 DFQATT and CDR2 SNEGSKA (reference sequence). CDR3 residues: CSASPSGGIRETQYF. Written as DNA, the CDR3 is TGCAGTGCTAGCCCCAGCGGGGGGATTCGGGAGACCCAGTACTTC.

The gene calls are TRBV7-2 and TRBJ2-5, with TRBD2 identical over 15 bases. This CDR3 has 18 residues. The germline V gene has CDR1 SGHTA and CDR2 FQGNSA. V lost 5 bases and J lost 4; bases outside the gene matches: 11. The DNA of the CDR3 is TGTGCCAGCAGCCTACAGGGACTAGCGGGGGGTCAGGGAGAGACCCAGTACTTC. Its translation is CASSLQGLAGGQGETQYF.

This chain joins TRBV7-6 and TRBJ1-6; D possibly corresponds to TRBD1 (6 bases). Trimming pared 3 bases from V and 9 bases from J, leaving 15 bases between. The germline CDR1 and CDR2 sequences are SGHVS and FNYEAQ. The CDR3 runs to 15 residues. The CDR3 spells CASSFGRGGGSPLHF. The CDR3 DNA is TGTGCCAGCAGCTTTGGCAGGGGCGGTGGTTCACCCCTCCACTTT.

V and J are TRBV11-2 and TRBJ2-2, with D unresolved. The germline V gene has CDR1 SGHAT and CDR2 FQNNGV. The V end lost 9 bases, the J end lost 7 bases, and 9 bases lay between the germline ends. This CDR3 is built from 11 residues. Here the CDR3 DNA reads TGTGCCAGTATGTATAGCGGGGAGCTGTTTTTT. Translation: CASMYSGELFF.

The chain couples TRBV5-1 to TRBJ1-1, with a possible D match to TRBD1 (6 bases). The CDR3 runs 16 residues. The germline V gene encodes CDR1 SGHRS and CDR2 YFSETQ. V gave up 0 bases and J gave up 1 base, with 13 bases separating them. DNA for the CDR3: TGCGCCAGCAGCTTGGACAGGGCTCATGAGAACACTGAAGCTTTCTTT. The encoded protein is CASSLDRAHENTEAFF. Looking up the rest from reference TRBV5-1 and TRBJ1-1 gives the full variable domain: KAGVTQTPRYLIKTRGQQVTLSCSPISGHRSVSWYQQTPGQGLQFLFEYFSETQRNKGNFPGRFSGRQFSNSRSEMNVSTLELGDSALYLCASSLDRAHENTEAFFGQGTRLTVV.

This clonotype came up many times. J is TRBJ2-1 and V is TRBV9, with D unclear. Trimming removed 0 bases from V and 0 bases from J, with 13 bases in between. This CDR3 spans 17 amino acids. Germline V gene lookup returns CDR1 SGDLS and CDR2 YYNGEE. CDR3 DNA sequence: TGTGCCAGCAGCGTAGGGTACAGCCCGAGCTCCTACAATGAGCAGTTCTTC. Its translation is CASSVGYSPSSYNEQFF.

The chain joins TRBV7-3 to TRBJ1-2; tentatively, D is TRBD1 (5 bases). CDR1 is SGHTA, CDR2 FQGTGA, per germline. The CDR3 runs to 15 residues. V lost 1 base and J lost 4, with 13 bases in between. CDR3 coding DNA: TGTGCCAGCAGCTTAAGACAGCCAGGTCCCTATGGCTACACCTTC. This gives the protein CASSLRQPGPYGYTF.